These 5 T cell receptor beta chains were sequenced from one sample in a study of T-cell memory formation after mild COVID-19. MiXCR, applied by TCRdb to the 5' RACE reads, yields one record per CDR3 protein. Of about 350,000 distinct CDR3 sequences listed, around 13% are singletons. The source material was PBMCs or a T cell subset sorted from them (not recorded which). Receptors were obtained from a man between 18 and 35 years old who had mild COVID-19 (a few samples of this study predate the infection). Cell type and time point are not known.

The chain couples TRBV6-5 to TRBJ2-6; D could derive from TRBD1 or TRBD2 (5 bases each). This CDR3 has 17 residues. Germline-derived CDR1 and CDR2 are MNHEY and SVGAGI. Trimming took 6 bases from V and 0 from J, leaving 15 bases between them. The CDR3 DNA reads TGTGCCAGCAGCCTCCAGGGTGGGGGCTCTGGGGCCAACGTCCTGACTTTC. Protein sequence: CASSLQGGGSGANVLTF.

This clonotype came up a few times. This chain connects TRBV30 to TRBJ1-1, with a weak D call TRBD1 (5 bases). The CDR3 length is 13 residues. The V end was cut by 8 bases, the J end by 1 base, with 14 bases between. Per the germline V gene, CDR1 is GTSNPN and CDR2 is SVGIG (reference sequence). CDR3 DNA: TGTGCCAGTCCGACAGCCTCGAACACTGAAGCTTTCTTT. It translates to CASPTASNTEAFF.

This clonotype was recorded a few times. V is TRBV5-1 and J is TRBJ2-3; possibly TRBD2 for D (6 bases). From germline, CDR1 is SGHRS and CDR2 YFSETQ. The CDR3 totals 16 residues. Trimming cost V 1 base and J 2 bases, with 14 bases left between them. CDR3 sequence (DNA): TGCGCCAGCAGCTTGCGGTCTCCGGGGGTCACAGATACGCAGTATTTT. Translation: CASSLRSPGVTDTQYF.

The chain employs TRBV30 and TRBJ2-5; 7 bases agree with TRBD2. Germline V CDR1 and CDR2: GTSNPN, SVGIG (reference sequence). This CDR3 has 16 amino acids. The J segment lost 5 bases and the V segment lost 0 bases, leaving 12 bases of the junction unmatched. The CDR3 loop is CAWSVIFGGRTETQYF. CDR3 nucleotide sequence: TGTGCCTGGAGTGTTATCTTCGGGGGGAGGACGGAGACCCAGTACTTC.

This sequence joins TRBV5-6 and TRBJ1-2, with D maybe TRBD1 (5 bases). The CDR3 has 14 amino acids. Germline values: CDR1 SGHDT, CDR2 YYEEEE. Trimming stripped 2 bases from V and 8 bases from J, with 16 bases between. The CDR3, as DNA: TGTGCCAGCAGCTTTCAGGGAGCCTATGGAGGCTACACCTTC. Translation: CASSFQGAYGGYTF.